This T cell receptor (beta chain) was recorded in a study of blood T cell repertoires in COVID-19. Whole-study context: Donors in the United States, Italy and Spain gave samples during acute or convalescent COVID-19.

The table came from immunoSEQ multiplex PCR; TCRdb's copy has only in-frame clones and leaves some out. The sample has about 280,000 clones, nearly 90% seen once. CDR1 and CDR2 (germline): MNHEY, SMNVEV (reference sequence). CDR3 length equals 13 residues. V was clipped by 7 bases and J by 7 bases, with 13 bases between them. A single count supports this clone. Sequencing was carried out using peripheral blood. The TCR was taken from a woman aged 30 to 39 with COVID-19, enrolled during active disease. The rearrangement joins TRBV27 to TRBJ1-4; D might be TRBD1 (6 bases). The CDR3 protein is CASKQGSGEKLFF. The DNA for the CDR3 is TGTGCCAGCAAACAGGGATCTGGTGAAAAACTGTTTTTT. The whole variable domain, remainder taken from reference TRBV27 and TRBJ1-4, is EAQVTQNPRYLITVTGKKLTVTCSQNMNHEYMSWYRQDPGLGLRQIYYSMNVEVTDKGDVPEGYKVSRKEKRNFPLILESPSPNQTSLYFCASKQGSGEKLFFGSGTQLSVL.